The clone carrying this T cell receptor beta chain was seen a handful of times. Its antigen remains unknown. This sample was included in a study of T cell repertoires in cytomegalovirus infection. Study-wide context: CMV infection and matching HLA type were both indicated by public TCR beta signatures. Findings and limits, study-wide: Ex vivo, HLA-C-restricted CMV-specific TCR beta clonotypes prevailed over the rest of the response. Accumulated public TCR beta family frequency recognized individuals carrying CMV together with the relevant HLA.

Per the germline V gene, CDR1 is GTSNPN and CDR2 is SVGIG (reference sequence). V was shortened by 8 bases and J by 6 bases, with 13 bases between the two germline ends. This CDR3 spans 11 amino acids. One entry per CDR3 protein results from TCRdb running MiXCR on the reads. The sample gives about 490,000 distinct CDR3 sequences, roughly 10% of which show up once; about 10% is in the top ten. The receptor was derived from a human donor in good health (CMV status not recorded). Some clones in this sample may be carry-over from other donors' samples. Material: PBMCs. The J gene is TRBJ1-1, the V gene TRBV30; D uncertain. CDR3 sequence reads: CATVVRAEAFF. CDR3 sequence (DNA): TGTGCCACCGTGGTTCGCGCTGAAGCTTTCTTT.